This T cell receptor beta chain appears in the sequencing data of a study of T cell repertoires in cytomegalovirus infection. Findings of the study overall: In two of eight donors, the top clonotype was HLA-C-restricted CMV-specific.

This clonotype was seen once. Antigen specificity is unknown. MiXCR was run by TCRdb on the reads, yielding one entry per CDR3 protein. The data contain around 500,000 distinct CDR3 sequences, about 42% of them singletons. The clonotype comes from a human donor in good health (CMV status not recorded). Some clones in this sample may be carry-over from other donors' samples. The material was cultured PBMCs, obtained from culture after CMV antigen stimulation.

This CDR3 is CASSKGSFRDGVTDTQYF. Written as DNA, the CDR3 is TGTGCCAGTAGTAAAGGATCCTTCCGGGACGGTGTCACAGATACGCAGTATTTT. V gene TRBV19 combines with J gene TRBJ2-3; D may correspond to TRBD1 or TRBD2 (5 bases each). The germline V gene encodes CDR1 LNHDA and CDR2 SQIVND (reference sequence). The CDR3 consists of 18 residues. V was shortened by 4 bases and J by 2 bases, with 22 bases between the two germline ends.